Listed below are T cell receptor beta chains from one sample, sequenced in a study of shared T cell receptors in the human thymus. Using immunoSEQ multiplex PCR, the repertoire was profiled, and TCRdb retains in-frame clones only, with some absent. The sample contains some 700,000 clones, 88% of which appear only once. These data were likewise used in another study, on human thymus T cells.

Sequenced: thymocytes. These TCRs come from a boy in the first two years of life with a congenital heart defect. CDR3s include the opening cysteine and the closing phenylalanine or tryptophan. Each record gives: CDR3 protein, clone size, J gene, V gene. Only some rows state a clone size, as once, few, many or a class for expanded clones.

cdr3_aa: CASSGTSGKDTQYF
clone_size: -
j_call: TRBJ2-3
v_call: TRBV5-1

cdr3_aa: CASRAEPLSNEQFF
clone_size: -
j_call: TRBJ2-1
v_call: TRBV5-1

cdr3_aa: CASSQEPASEHNEQFF
clone_size: -
j_call: TRBJ2-1
v_call: TRBV4-1

cdr3_aa: CASSIYVSHSSLSNQPQHF
clone_size: once
j_call: TRBJ1-5
v_call: TRBV19

cdr3_aa: CASSLVPGGHGETQYF
clone_size: -
j_call: TRBJ2-5
v_call: TRBV5-6

cdr3_aa: CASSEAKEVRQPQHF
clone_size: few
j_call: TRBJ1-5
v_call: TRBV2

cdr3_aa: CASSPGPFYEQYF
clone_size: -
j_call: TRBJ2-7
v_call: TRBV10-1

cdr3_aa: CASSSYRETEAFF
clone_size: -
j_call: TRBJ1-1
v_call: TRBV11-2

cdr3_aa: CASSQGVSGGYNEQFF
clone_size: few
j_call: TRBJ2-1
v_call: TRBV14

cdr3_aa: CASSFGGLSSGYTF
clone_size: -
j_call: TRBJ1-2
v_call: TRBV27

cdr3_aa: CASSNLAPNNEQFF
clone_size: -
j_call: TRBJ2-1
v_call: TRBV6-5

cdr3_aa: CAWRLVLTENEKLFF
clone_size: -
j_call: TRBJ1-4
v_call: TRBV30

cdr3_aa: CASSQVASGRGANYGYTF
clone_size: -
j_call: TRBJ1-2
v_call: TRBV4-3

cdr3_aa: CASSQDYGYYEETQYF
clone_size: -
j_call: TRBJ2-5
v_call: TRBV4-3

cdr3_aa: CASTCSGRENNEQFF
clone_size: -
j_call: TRBJ2-1
v_call: TRBV5-6

cdr3_aa: CASSQDRPSGSEQYF
clone_size: -
j_call: -
v_call: TRBV4-3

cdr3_aa: CARRIPLMRQPQHF
clone_size: -
j_call: TRBJ1-5
v_call: TRBV6-1

cdr3_aa: CASSSSGRITDTQYF
clone_size: -
j_call: TRBJ2-3
v_call: TRBV11-3

cdr3_aa: CASSLSGSPDTQYF
clone_size: -
j_call: TRBJ2-3
v_call: TRBV18

cdr3_aa: CASSLRPSGSTDTQYF
clone_size: -
j_call: TRBJ2-3
v_call: TRBV7-3

cdr3_aa: CASSQAAFQELAGAVGGELFF
clone_size: -
j_call: TRBJ2-2
v_call: TRBV4-3

cdr3_aa: CASSTGFSGNTIYF
clone_size: -
j_call: TRBJ1-3
v_call: TRBV2

cdr3_aa: CASGLVILPGQGAYEQYF
clone_size: -
j_call: TRBJ2-7
v_call: TRBV12-5

cdr3_aa: CASSLSGRMNTEAFF
clone_size: -
j_call: TRBJ1-1
v_call: TRBV7-8

cdr3_aa: CSVEEDSEVATNEKLFF
clone_size: -
j_call: TRBJ1-4
v_call: TRBV29-1

cdr3_aa: CASGLDRGDPIYEQYF
clone_size: -
j_call: TRBJ2-7
v_call: TRBV12-5

cdr3_aa: CATSGYKGGETQYF
clone_size: -
j_call: TRBJ2-5
v_call: TRBV15

cdr3_aa: CASSPGTGPIYEQYF
clone_size: -
j_call: TRBJ2-7
v_call: TRBV28

cdr3_aa: CSAVQGTMSSYEQYF
clone_size: -
j_call: TRBJ2-7
v_call: TRBV29-1

cdr3_aa: CASSLTSGREVADTQYF
clone_size: once
j_call: TRBJ2-3
v_call: TRBV5-6

cdr3_aa: CASSHWTGRAEKLFF
clone_size: -
j_call: TRBJ1-4
v_call: TRBV7-8

cdr3_aa: CASSGEETSHPKGRGTDTQYF
clone_size: -
j_call: TRBJ2-3
v_call: TRBV2

cdr3_aa: CASRGASSYEQYF
clone_size: -
j_call: TRBJ2-7
v_call: TRBV4-1

cdr3_aa: CASSLGDGPQEDSGSNEQFF
clone_size: -
j_call: TRBJ2-1
v_call: TRBV5-4

cdr3_aa: CASSRGPGGSSYNEQFF
clone_size: -
j_call: TRBJ2-1
v_call: TRBV5-1

cdr3_aa: CATSRGRASYEQYF
clone_size: -
j_call: TRBJ2-7
v_call: TRBV15

cdr3_aa: CASSPDRGVYEQYF
clone_size: -
j_call: TRBJ2-7
v_call: TRBV5-4

cdr3_aa: CASSLGGPGPYEQYF
clone_size: -
j_call: TRBJ2-7
v_call: TRBV7-2

cdr3_aa: CSVAAGGNETQYF
clone_size: -
j_call: TRBJ2-5
v_call: TRBV29-1

cdr3_aa: CASSQDRRTSGKGPSYNEQFF
clone_size: -
j_call: TRBJ2-1
v_call: TRBV4-1

cdr3_aa: CASSTGQGATSYEQYF
clone_size: -
j_call: TRBJ2-7
v_call: TRBV7-8

cdr3_aa: CASSKGGGDRANTGELFF
clone_size: -
j_call: TRBJ2-2
v_call: TRBV21-1

cdr3_aa: CASSPLPAGTYEQYF
clone_size: -
j_call: TRBJ2-7
v_call: TRBV5-4

cdr3_aa: CVSSDQGQGLGQYF
clone_size: -
j_call: TRBJ2-7
v_call: TRBV2